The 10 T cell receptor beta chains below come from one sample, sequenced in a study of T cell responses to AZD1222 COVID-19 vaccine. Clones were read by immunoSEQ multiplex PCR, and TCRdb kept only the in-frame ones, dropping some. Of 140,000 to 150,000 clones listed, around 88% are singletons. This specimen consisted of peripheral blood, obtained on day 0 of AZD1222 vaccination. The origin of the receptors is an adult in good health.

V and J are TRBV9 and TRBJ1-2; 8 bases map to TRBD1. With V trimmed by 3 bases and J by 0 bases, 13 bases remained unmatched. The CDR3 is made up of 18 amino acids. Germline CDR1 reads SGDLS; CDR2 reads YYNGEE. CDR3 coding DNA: TGTGCCAGCAGCGAAGGCGGACAGGGCTTTTATTCTAACTATGGCTACACCTTC. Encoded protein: CASSEGGQGFYSNYGYTF.

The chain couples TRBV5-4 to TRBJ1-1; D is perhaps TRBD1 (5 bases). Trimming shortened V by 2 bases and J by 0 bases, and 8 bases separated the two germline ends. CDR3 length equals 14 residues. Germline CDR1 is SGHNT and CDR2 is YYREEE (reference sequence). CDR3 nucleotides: TGTGCCAGCAGCTTACCGACAGTGAACACTGAAGCTTTCTTT. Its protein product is CASSLPTVNTEAFF.

Here the CDR3 reads CASSLRRETQYF. DNA for the CDR3: TGTGCCAGCAGCCTCCGTAGGGAGACCCAGTACTTC. The gene calls are TRBV3-1 (or the pseudogene TRBV3-2) and TRBJ2-5; D unclear. The germline CDR1 and CDR2 sequences are LGHDT and YNNKEL (reference sequence). CDR3 length equals 12 residues. V was trimmed by 4 bases and J by 5 bases, leaving 8 bases between them.

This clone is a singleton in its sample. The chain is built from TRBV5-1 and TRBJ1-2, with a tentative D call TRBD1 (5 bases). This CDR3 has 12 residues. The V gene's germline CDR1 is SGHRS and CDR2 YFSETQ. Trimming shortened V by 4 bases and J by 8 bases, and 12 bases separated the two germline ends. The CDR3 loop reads CASSPGRGGYTF. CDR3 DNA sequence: TGCGCCAGCAGCCCGGGACGGGGGGGCTACACCTTC. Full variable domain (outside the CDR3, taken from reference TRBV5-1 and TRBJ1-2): KAGVTQTPRYLIKTRGQQVTLSCSPISGHRSVSWYQQTPGQGLQFLFEYFSETQRNKGNFPGRFSGRQFSNSRSEMNVSTLELGDSALYLCASSPGRGGYTFGSGTRLTVV.

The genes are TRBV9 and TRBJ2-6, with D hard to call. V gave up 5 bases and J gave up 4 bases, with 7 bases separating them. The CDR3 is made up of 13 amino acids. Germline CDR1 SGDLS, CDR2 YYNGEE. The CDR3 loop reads CASSRTGANVLTF. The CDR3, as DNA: TGTGCCAGCAGTAGAACCGGGGCCAACGTCCTGACTTTC. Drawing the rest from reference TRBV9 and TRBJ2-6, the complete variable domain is DSGVTQTPKHLITATGQRVTLRCSPRSGDLSVYWYQQSLDQGLQFLIQYYNGEERAKGNILERFSAQQFPDLHSELNLSSLELGDSALYFCASSRTGANVLTFGAGSRLTVL.

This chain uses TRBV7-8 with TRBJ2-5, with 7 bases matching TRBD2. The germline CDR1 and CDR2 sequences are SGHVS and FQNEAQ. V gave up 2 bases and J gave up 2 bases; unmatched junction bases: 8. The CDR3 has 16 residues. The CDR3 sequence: CASSLRGRVGQETQYF. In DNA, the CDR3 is TGTGCCAGCAGCTTACGAGGGAGGGTGGGTCAAGAGACCCAGTACTTC.

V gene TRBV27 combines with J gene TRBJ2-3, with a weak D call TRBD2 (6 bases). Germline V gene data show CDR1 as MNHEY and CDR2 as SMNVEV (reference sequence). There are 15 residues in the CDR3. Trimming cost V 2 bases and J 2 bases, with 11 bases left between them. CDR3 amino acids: CASSLGRGFTDTQYF. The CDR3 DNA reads TGTGCCAGCAGTTTAGGGCGGGGCTTCACAGATACGCAGTATTTT.

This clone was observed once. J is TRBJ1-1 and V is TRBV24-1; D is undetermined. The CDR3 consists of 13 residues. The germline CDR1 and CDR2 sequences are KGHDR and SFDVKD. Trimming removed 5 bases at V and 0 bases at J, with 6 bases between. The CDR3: CATSARVNTEAFF. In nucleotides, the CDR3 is TGTGCCACCAGTGCCCGAGTGAACACTGAAGCTTTCTTT.

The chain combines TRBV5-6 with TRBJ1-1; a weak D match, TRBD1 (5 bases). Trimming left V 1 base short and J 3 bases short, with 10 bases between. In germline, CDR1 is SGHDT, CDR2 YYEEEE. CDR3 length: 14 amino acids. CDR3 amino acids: CASSLRTLYTEAFF. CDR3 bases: TGTGCCAGCAGCTTGCGGACACTATACACTGAAGCTTTCTTT. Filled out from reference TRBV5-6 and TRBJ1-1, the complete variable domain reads DAGVTQSPTHLIKTRGQQVTLRCSPKSGHDTVSWYQQALGQGPQFIFQYYEEEERQRGNFPDRFSGHQFPNYSSELNVNALLLGDSALYLCASSLRTLYTEAFFGQGTRLTVV.

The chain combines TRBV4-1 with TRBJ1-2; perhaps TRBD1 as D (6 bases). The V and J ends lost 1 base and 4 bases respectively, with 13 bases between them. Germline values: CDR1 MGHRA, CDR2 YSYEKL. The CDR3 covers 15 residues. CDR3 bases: TGCGCCAGCAGCCAAGCGGCAGGGGCCTCCTATGGCTACACCTTC. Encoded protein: CASSQAAGASYGYTF.